The 23 T cell receptor beta chains below were found in one sample sequenced in a study of CD8+CD57+ T cells in acquired aplastic anemia. It was genomic DNA that served as the template for profiling TCR beta VDJ and CDR3. TCRdb redid the calling of the reads with MiXCR, one entry per CDR3 protein. The sample shows some 150,000 distinct CDR3 sequences, less than 45% of them seen only once. What was sequenced was sorted CD4+, CD8+, or CD8+CD57+ T cells (not recorded which) from PBMCs. All receptors come from a human donor in good health, serving as a control.

Worth noting for this clonotype: This CDR3 is missing its conserved last phenylalanine or tryptophan, likely due to a read error. V usage is TRBV20-1 and J usage is TRBJ1-6; D gene unclear. Trimming took off 3 bases at V and 8 bases at J, with 11 bases between the two ends. The CDR3 runs 13 residues. Germline CDR1 reads DFQATT; CDR2 reads SNEGSKA (reference sequence). CDR3: CSARRAADSPLHL. The CDR3 nucleotides read TGCAGTGCTAGGAGGGCAGCAGATTCACCCCTCCACCTT.

This clonotype came up many times. The chain's CDR3 is CASSRDYGYTF. The CDR3 DNA sequence: TGTGCCAGCAGCCGGGACTATGGCTACACCTTC. The chain combines TRBV5-4 with TRBJ1-2; D remains unclear. V lost 4 bases to trimming and J lost 3 bases, with 4 bases between them. CDR1 and CDR2 (germline): SGHNT, YYREEE (reference sequence). This CDR3 is 11 amino acids long.

As for this clonotype: This sequence may be a read error, since a much larger clone differs from it by one base. The chain has TRBV7-9 and TRBJ2-2, with 9 bases lining up with TRBD2. The length of the CDR3 is 15 residues. Per germline, CDR1 SEHNR and CDR2 FQNEAQ (reference sequence). The V segment lost 2 bases and the J segment 3 bases; nucleotides outside the gene matches: 1. CDR3 region: CASSLIAGDTGELFF. The CDR3 nucleotides are TGTGCCAGCAGCTTAATAGCGGGGGACACCGGGGAGCTGTTTTTT.

This clonotype showed up many times. The rearrangement links TRBV6-1 to TRBJ2-1; 10 positions agree with TRBD2. This CDR3 spans 15 amino acids. Germline trimming cut 6 bases from V and 7 bases from J; bases unmatched to any gene: 9. Germline assignment: CDR1 MNHNS and CDR2 SASEGT. The CDR3 loop is CASRVSGRADNEQFF. DNA of the CDR3: TGTGCCAGCAGGGTGAGCGGGAGGGCCGATAATGAGCAGTTCTTC.

This chain connects TRBV7-9 to TRBJ1-2; TRBD1 is a possible D gene (6 bases). The CDR3 spans 11 residues. Trimming removed 5 bases at V and 7 bases at J, with 8 bases between. CDR1 and CDR2 (germline): SEHNR, FQNEAQ (reference sequence). In DNA form, the CDR3 reads TGTGCCAGCAGCGGGGGCACTGGCTACACCTTC. This gives the protein CASSGGTGYTF.

As for this clonotype: A clone one base away is much larger, so this may be a read error. The chain links TRBV30 to TRBJ2-3; unclear D gene. CDR1 and CDR2 from the germline V gene are GTSNPN and SVGIG (reference sequence). The CDR3 has 14 residues. Trimming stripped 0 bases from V and 3 bases from J, with 10 bases between. CDR3 region: CAWSVRRVTDTQYF. The DNA for the CDR3 is TGTGCCTGGAGTGTCCGTAGGGTGACAGATACGCAGTATTTT.

This clonotype was detected ten times or more. CDR3 coding DNA: TGCAGTGCAACTCCCCAGGGCCCTAACACTGAAGCTTTCTTT. Its translation: CSATPQGPNTEAFF. The rearrangement joins TRBV20-1 to TRBJ1-1; D may be TRBD1 (5 bases). The CDR3 is 14 amino acids. Trimming left V 6 bases short and J 2 bases short, with 16 bases between. The germline gives CDR1 DFQATT, CDR2 SNEGSKA (reference sequence).

This clonotype was observed many times. The chain has TRBV10-3 and TRBJ1-5; D uncertain. The ends were cut back, 5 bases at V and 0 bases at J, with 5 bases in the middle. This CDR3 region has 13 residues. Germline CDR1 reads ENHRY; CDR2 reads SYGVKD. CDR3 amino acids: CAISRNSNQPQHF. The DNA of the CDR3 is TGTGCCATCAGTAGAAATAGCAATCAGCCCCAGCATTTT.

This clonotype was picked up many times. The chain couples TRBV4-1 to TRBJ1-1; D remains ambiguous. This CDR3 spans 17 amino acids. In germline, CDR1 is MGHRA, CDR2 YSYEKL. V lost 0 bases and J lost 5, with 19 bases in between. CDR3 nucleotide sequence: TGCGCCAGCAGCCAAGACAGCAGTACTCCATTCGGGACTGAAGCTTTCTTT. Residues: CASSQDSSTPFGTEAFF.

The sample holds many counts of this clonotype. The rearrangement joins TRBV12-5 to TRBJ1-2; 7 bases fit TRBD1. The CDR3 contains 14 residues. The germline gives CDR1 LGHNT, CDR2 FRNRAP. Germline trimming cut 1 base from V and 2 bases from J; bases unmatched to any gene: 1. The CDR3 is CASGLDRGNYGYTF. The DNA of the CDR3 is TGTGCTAGTGGTTTGGACAGGGGAAACTATGGCTACACCTTC.

Notes on this clonotype: This may be a read error, as it is one base from a much larger clone. The CDR3 loop is CASGRGSATQYF. The CDR3 nucleotides read TGTGCCAGCGGTAGGGGGTCGGCGACCCAGTACTTC. This rearrangement joins TRBV6-5 to TRBJ2-5, with D tentatively TRBD1 (6 bases). This CDR3 spans 12 amino acids. V was shortened by 8 bases and J by 7 bases, with 14 bases between the two germline ends. Germline V gives CDR1 MNHEY, CDR2 SVGAGI.

V usage is TRBV20-1 and J usage is TRBJ2-7, with D possibly being TRBD2 (6 bases). V lost 5 bases to trimming and J lost 3 bases, with 20 bases between them. The CDR3 spans 15 residues. CDR1 is DFQATT and CDR2 is SNEGSKA in the germline V gene (reference sequence). The CDR3: CSAGATNRRGYEQYF. CDR3 sequence (DNA): TGCAGTGCTGGGGCGACTAACAGGCGGGGCTACGAGCAGTACTTC.

About this clonotype: A much larger clone sits a single nucleotide away, making a read error possible. V is TRBV4-2 and J is TRBJ2-1, with no clear D. Per germline, CDR1 LGHNA and CDR2 YNFKEQ. V lost 4 bases and J 10 bases, leaving 14 bases between the germline ends. The length of the CDR3 is 13 residues. The CDR3 loop reads CASSPRAEGEQFF. The CDR3 DNA reads as TGTGCCAGCAGCCCCCGGGCGGAAGGAGAGCAGTTCTTC.

V is TRBV7-6 and J is TRBJ2-7; 7 bases map to TRBD1. The CDR3 totals 13 residues. In germline, CDR1 is SGHVS, CDR2 FNYEAQ. Trimming cost V 5 bases and J 4 bases; bases outside gene matches: 5. The CDR3 loop is CASSVEDRYEQYF. The CDR3, as DNA: TGTGCCAGCAGCGTTGAGGACAGGTACGAGCAGTACTTC.

J is TRBJ2-7 and V is TRBV20-1; D possibly corresponds to TRBD2 (5 bases). CDR1 DFQATT and CDR2 SNEGSKA come from the germline V gene (reference sequence). Trimming took 6 bases from V and 6 from J, leaving 27 bases between them. The CDR3 length is 16 residues. This CDR3 is CSASEDWGADSLEQYF. The CDR3 nucleotides read TGCAGTGCAAGCGAGGATTGGGGAGCAGACTCCCTCGAGCAGTACTTC.

This clonotype was seen a handful of times. The V call is TRBV7-2, the J call TRBJ2-7; the D call may be TRBD1 or TRBD2 (5 bases each). CDR1 and CDR2 (germline): SGHTA, FQGNSA. This CDR3 comprises 12 residues. The germline V and J ends were trimmed by 5 bases and 7 bases, with 12 bases remaining between them. The CDR3 DNA reads TGTGCCAGCAGCCCGAAGGGGAGAGAGCAGTACTTC. Protein sequence: CASSPKGREQYF.

About this clonotype: This may stem from a read error, because a much larger clone lies one nucleotide away. DNA of the CDR3: TGTGCCAGCAGCTTGACAGGGGGCACCCTGTGGAATGAGCAGCTCTTC. Its translation: CASSLTGGTLWNEQLF. The rearrangement uses TRBV5-4 and TRBJ2-1; TRBD1 matches 9 bases. The CDR3 is made up of 16 amino acids. Germline CDR1 SGHNT, CDR2 YYREEE (reference sequence).

V is TRBV30 and J is TRBJ1-1; 8 bases are a match to TRBD1. Germline CDR1 GTSNPN, CDR2 SVGIG (reference sequence). The V segment lost 0 bases and the J segment 11 bases; nucleotides outside the gene matches: 8. This CDR3 is built from 13 residues. The CDR3 sequence is CAWSVRQGARAFF. CDR3 sequence (DNA): TGTGCCTGGAGTGTACGGCAGGGGGCGAGGGCTTTCTTT.

Notes on this clonotype: One end of the junction fails to match germline, which may point to a read error. The V call is TRBV10-3, the J call TRBJ2-1; D remains ambiguous. Germline V gene lookup returns CDR1 ENHRY and CDR2 SYGVKD. The CDR3 runs to 11 residues. The CDR3 reads CAISDGVRQFF. For the CDR3, the DNA is TGTGCCATTAGTGACGGAGTGCGCCAGTTCTTC.

This clonotype was seen repeatedly, ten times or more. CDR3 nucleotide sequence: TGCAGTGCTAGAGATGTTGGGAGTGCGGGGGGGCGGGGCGAGCAGTACTTC. It codes for CSARDVGSAGGRGEQYF. The rearrangement joins TRBV20-1 to TRBJ2-7; 9 nucleotides line up with TRBD2. From germline, CDR1 is DFQATT and CDR2 SNEGSKA (reference sequence). Trimming cost V 0 bases and J 6 bases; bases outside gene matches: 15. This CDR3 is built from 17 residues.

This clonotype was counted ten times or more. The chain couples TRBV7-2 to TRBJ2-5; D assignment may be TRBD1 or TRBD2 (6 bases each). The germline V gene encodes CDR1 SGHTA and CDR2 FQGNSA. This CDR3 comprises 16 residues. Trimming stripped 2 bases from V and 4 bases from J, with 17 bases between. CDR3 protein: CASSLTPAQGGETQYF. The CDR3 coding sequence is TGTGCCAGCAGCTTAACTCCGGCACAGGGAGGAGAGACCCAGTACTTC.

The CDR3, as DNA: TGTGCCATCAGTGAGTTAGGGACTAGCGGGAGTGGTTCCTACAATGAGCAGTTCTTC. It specifies CAISELGTSGSGSYNEQFF. This sequence joins TRBV10-3 and TRBJ2-1, with TRBD2 matching over 14 bases. Germline loops: CDR1 ENHRY, CDR2 SYGVKD. The CDR3 covers 19 residues. V shed 1 base, J shed 1 base, and the junction held 6 bases outside the gene matches.

Points on this clonotype: This could be a read error, since a much larger clone is one nucleotide away. J is TRBJ2-2 and V is TRBV11-2; TRBD2 matches at 7 bases. Germline V gene lookup returns CDR1 SGHAT and CDR2 FQNNGV. This CDR3 comprises 16 residues. CDR3 in DNA: TGTGCCAGCGGCTTAGAAGGCGGGAGTAACACCGGGGAGCTGTTTTTT. Protein: CASGLEGGSNTGELFF.